A single sample is the source of the 20 T cell receptor beta chains below, sequenced in a study of cytomegalovirus exposure and HLA in healthy donors. In the PCR, 60 Vbeta and 13 Jbeta primers were used. Assay: immunoSEQ multiplex PCR; the TCRdb copy retains only in-frame clones and omits some. Seen here are 110,000 or so clones, around 66% observed once, and the top ten hold about 8.3%. Sequencing was carried out using PBMCs. The receptors originated from a man aged 18 to 29 in good health and CMV-seropositive.

The sample holds one count of this clone. V usage is TRBV5-6 and J usage is TRBJ2-3; 8 bases align to TRBD1. This CDR3 is built from 16 residues. Trimming cost V 4 bases and J 4 bases; bases outside gene matches: 11. The germline CDR1 and CDR2 sequences are SGHDT and YYEEEE. CDR3 DNA sequence: TGTGCCAGCAGCCCGCCCGGACAGGGAGTGGCAGATACGCAGTATTTT. Protein sequence: CASSPPGQGVADTQYF.

This clone was recorded a few times. The rearrangement links TRBV2 to TRBJ1-2, with 8 bases that match TRBD1. CDR3 length equals 17 residues. Germline V lookup: CDR1 SNHLY, CDR2 FYNNEI. After removal of 6 bases from V and 0 bases from J, the junction contained 12 bases not matched to a gene. The chain's CDR3 is CASSYILDRVANYGYTF. The CDR3 bases are TGTGCCAGCAGCTACATACTGGACAGGGTGGCTAACTATGGCTACACCTTC.

V gene TRBV19 combines with J gene TRBJ2-2, with D tentatively TRBD2 (6 bases). Germline assignment: CDR1 LNHDA and CDR2 SQIVND (reference sequence). The CDR3 sequence is 16 residues long. In DNA form, the CDR3 reads TGTGCTACGGGAGACCTTCAGGTTTCAGGCACCGGGGAGCTGTTTTTT. Translation: CATGDLQVSGTGELFF.

V usage is TRBV28 and J usage is TRBJ2-6; 7 nucleotides match TRBD1. The CDR3 covers 22 residues. Germline assignment: CDR1 MDHEN and CDR2 SYDVKM. The J segment lost 0 bases and the V segment lost 0 bases, leaving 17 bases of the junction unmatched. The CDR3 is CASSLWRRGGSFTTSGANVLTF. CDR3 bases: TGTGCCAGCAGTTTATGGAGGAGAGGGGGCAGCTTCACAACCTCTGGGGCCAACGTCCTGACTTTC.

V and J are TRBV28 and TRBJ1-5; TRBD1 matches at 7 bases. V was pared by 3 bases and J by 3 bases, with 5 bases of the junction left unmatched. In germline, CDR1 is MDHEN, CDR2 SYDVKM. CDR3 size: 15 residues. This CDR3 reads CASSFTGAHNQPQHF. DNA for the CDR3: TGTGCCAGCAGTTTCACAGGGGCGCACAATCAGCCCCAGCATTTT.

J is TRBJ2-7 and V is TRBV5-1, with 9 bases lining up with TRBD1. This CDR3 comprises 14 residues. V dropped 4 bases and J dropped 6; count of bases not matched to a gene: 8. Germline V gives CDR1 SGHRS, CDR2 YFSETQ. The CDR3 here is CASSEPGQGFEQYF. Here the CDR3 DNA reads TGCGCCAGCAGCGAGCCGGGACAGGGTTTCGAGCAGTACTTC.

The chain uses TRBV6-6 and TRBJ2-7; 9 nucleotides match TRBD1. The CDR3 has 13 residues. The V gene's germline CDR1 is MNHNY and CDR2 SVGAGI (reference sequence). The J segment lost 4 bases and the V segment lost 6 bases, leaving 4 bases of the junction unmatched. CDR3 sequence: CASSGTGPYEQYF. CDR3 in DNA: TGTGCCAGCAGCGGGACAGGGCCTTACGAGCAGTACTTC.

Only a few counts were recorded for this clone. The genes are TRBV6-1 and TRBJ2-7; perhaps TRBD1 as D (6 bases). The CDR3 loop spans 14 amino acids. The germline V gene has CDR1 MNHNS and CDR2 SASEGT. The germline V and J ends were trimmed by 4 bases and 1 base, with 11 bases remaining between them. The CDR3: CASSGTEYSYEQYV. CDR3 DNA sequence: TGTGCCAGCAGTGGGACAGAATATTCCTACGAGCAGTACGTC.

The chain joins TRBV19 to TRBJ1-1, with D unclear. Trimming pared 7 bases from V and 0 bases from J, leaving 9 bases between. Germline V gene lookup returns CDR1 LNHDA and CDR2 SQIVND (reference sequence). The CDR3 covers 13 residues. CDR3 in DNA: TGTGCCAGTAAGACGAGGGTGAACACTGAAGCTTTCTTT. Translation: CASKTRVNTEAFF. Drawing the rest from reference TRBV19 and TRBJ1-1, the complete variable domain is DGGITQSPKYLFRKEGQNVTLSCEQNLNHDAMYWYRQDPGQGLRLIYYSQIVNDFQKGDIAEGYSVSREKKESFPLTVTSAQKNPTAFYLCASKTRVNTEAFFGQGTRLTVV.

The V and J genes are TRBV5-4 and TRBJ2-3; 10 positions match TRBD2. The CDR3 runs 15 residues. CDR1 and CDR2 from the germline V gene are SGHNT and YYREEE (reference sequence). Germline trimming cut 4 bases from V and 5 bases from J; bases unmatched to any gene: 7. The CDR3 sequence: CASSPGTSDGDTQYF. DNA for the CDR3: TGTGCCAGCAGCCCGGGGACTAGCGATGGAGATACGCAGTATTTT.

This clone occurred a few times. The V and J genes are TRBV12-2 and TRBJ1-5. TRBV12-2 is recorded as a pseudogene. CDR3 size: 18 residues. DNA of the CDR3: TGTGCAAGTCGCTTAAGGGATACATGGGGGGGGGCGGGTCAGCCCCAGCATTTT. The encoded protein is CASRLRDTWGGAGQPQHF.

The chain combines TRBV28 with TRBJ2-3; 7 bases agree with TRBD1. This CDR3 is built from 16 residues. Germline V gene sequence: CDR1 MDHEN, CDR2 SYDVKM. J was trimmed by 2 bases and V by 5 bases; bases with no gene match: 10. CDR3 nucleotides: TGTGCCAGCAGTATAAGGGACAGACGGGTCACAGATACGCAGTATTTT. The encoded protein is CASSIRDRRVTDTQYF.

This clone was detected once. The gene calls are TRBV5-6 and TRBJ2-5; 9 bases map to TRBD2. The DNA matches TRBJ2-7 better at its end, which makes the J call doubtful. The CDR3 runs 17 residues. Germline V CDR1 and CDR2: SGHDT, YYEEEE. The CDR3 sequence is CASSFPSGGKNRDEQYF. The CDR3 nucleotides are TGTGCCAGCAGCTTCCCGAGCGGGGGGAAGAACAGGGACGAGCAGTACTTC.

The genes are TRBV7-9 and TRBJ2-3; no clear D. Trimming took off 4 bases at V and 5 bases at J, with 4 bases between the two ends. Germline CDR1 is SEHNR and CDR2 is FQNEAQ (reference sequence). The CDR3 spans 11 residues. For the CDR3, the DNA is TGTGCCAGCAGCTCAAAAGATACGCAGTATTTT. Its protein product is CASSSKDTQYF.

This clone has more than one count but fewer than ten. In DNA form, the CDR3 reads TGTGCCAGCAGCGTCCAGGTGGGCACTGAAGCTTTCTTT. It translates to CASSVQVGTEAFF. This chain uses TRBV2 with TRBJ1-1; D is unresolved. The CDR3 spans 13 residues. V lost 6 bases, J lost 4 bases, and 12 bases lay in between. Germline V lookup: CDR1 SNHLY, CDR2 FYNNEI.

This clone was seen more than once but under ten times. The chain uses TRBV5-1 and TRBJ1-6, with D possibly matching TRBD1 (5 bases). CDR1 is SGHRS and CDR2 is YFSETQ in the germline V gene. Trimming cost V 4 bases and J 5 bases, with 13 bases left between them. The CDR3 loop spans 15 amino acids. The CDR3 DNA is TGCGCCAGCAGCGCAGGGAAAGCAAATAATTCACCCCTCCACTTT. It translates to CASSAGKANNSPLHF.

In this sample, this clone turned up a few times. This rearrangement joins TRBV9 to TRBJ2-5, with 8 nucleotides matching TRBD1. Trimming removed 5 bases from V and 5 bases from J; junction bases left unmatched: 8. This CDR3 is built from 14 residues. The germline gives CDR1 SGDLS, CDR2 YYNGEE. The CDR3 loop is CASSATGARETQYF. The CDR3 nucleotides read TGTGCCAGCAGTGCGACAGGGGCTCGTGAGACCCAGTACTTC.

V is TRBV5-1 and J is TRBJ2-5; 8 bases align to TRBD1. V lost 4 bases and J lost 5; bases outside the gene matches: 10. The germline CDR1 and CDR2 sequences are SGHRS and YFSETQ. This CDR3 has 15 residues. The CDR3 DNA reads as TGCGCCAGCAGCCCATCCGGGACAGGCTTTGAGACCCAGTACTTC. Protein product: CASSPSGTGFETQYF.

This chain links TRBV5-4 with TRBJ2-3; 11 nucleotides match TRBD2. This CDR3 is 15 amino acids long. Trimming took 4 bases from V and 7 from J; bases not matched to a gene: 8. Germline values: CDR1 SGHNT, CDR2 YYREEE (reference sequence). The CDR3 DNA sequence: TGTGCCAGCAGCACGCTAGCGGGGGGAGTAAATACGCAGTATTTT. Amino acid sequence: CASSTLAGGVNTQYF.

This clone was counted a single time. V usage is TRBV4-2 and J usage is TRBJ2-5; 11 bases agree with TRBD2. Per germline, CDR1 LGHNA and CDR2 YNFKEQ. This CDR3 spans 17 amino acids. Trimming at V came to 1 base and at J to 3 bases, leaving 7 bases not matched to a gene. The CDR3 coding sequence is TGTGCCAGCAGCCAAGCCCTCCTAGCGGGGGGAGAAGAGACCCAGTACTTC. It encodes CASSQALLAGGEETQYF.